Below, 25 T cell receptor beta chains from the same sample are listed, as sequenced in a study of T cells expressing NK-cell markers. TCRdb re-analyzed the 5' RACE reads; it lists each CDR3 protein once, without DNA. This repertoire comprises roughly 420,000 distinct CDR3 sequences; its ten largest clones make up roughly 7.2%. Source material: blood T cells: a sorted CD56 or NKG2C T cell subset, CD4+ or CD8+ T cells, or bulk PBMC T cells (not recorded which). These receptors were obtained from a woman between 18 and 69 years old in good health.

J is TRBJ2-3 and V is TRBV4-3; TCRdb names TRBD1, which stays unverified in the absence of DNA. This CDR3 is built from 14 residues. Germline assignment: CDR1 LGHNA and CDR2 YSLEER. CDR3: CASSPQATGDTQYF.

This chain joins TRBV12-3 or TRBV12-4 and TRBJ1-2; TCRdb outputs TRBD1, but without DNA this stays unchecked. CDR3 length: 18 amino acids. CDR3 amino acids: CASSLAGTGDLYDYGYTF.

The chain carries TRBV7-2 and TRBJ2-7; there is no DNA to check the TCRdb D call of TRBD2. The germline V gene encodes CDR1 SGHTA and CDR2 FQGNSA. This CDR3 is 13 amino acids long. CDR3 protein: CASSFGIAYEQYF. Drawing the rest from reference TRBV7-2 and TRBJ2-7, the complete variable domain is GAGVSQSPSNKVTEKGKDVELRCDPISGHTALYWYRQSLGQGLEFLIYFQGNSAPDKSGLPSDRFSAERTGGSVSTLTIQRTQQEDSAVYLCASSFGIAYEQYFGPGTRLTVT.

The rearrangement joins TRBV7-9 to TRBJ1-4; with no DNA, the TCRdb D assignment of TRBD1 cannot be verified. The CDR3 is 16 residues long. Germline assignment: CDR1 SEHNR and CDR2 FQNEAQ (reference sequence). Here the CDR3 reads CASSLGDRDLHEKLFF.

The chain has TRBV12-3 or TRBV12-4 and TRBJ2-5; TCRdb proposes TRBD2, but this gene call is untestable without DNA. The CDR3 extends over 13 amino acids. This CDR3 is CASRTDPAETQYF.

This sequence joins TRBV4-3 and TRBJ1-2; TCRdb outputs TRBD1, but without DNA this stays unchecked. Germline CDR1 and CDR2: LGHNA and YSLEER. This CDR3 comprises 16 residues. The CDR3 sequence is CASSQYPGQGNYGYTF.

The chain recombines TRBV12-3 or TRBV12-4 with TRBJ2-1; TCRdb's assignment of TRBD2 cannot be checked, as there is no DNA. This CDR3 has 18 amino acids. The CDR3 is CASSFGTGYTGSYNEQFF.

The chain is built from TRBV4-3 and TRBJ2-1; the TCRdb call, TRBD1, lacks DNA for checking. This CDR3 has 15 residues. Germline V gene lookup returns CDR1 LGHNA and CDR2 YSLEER. The CDR3 protein is CASSQEGQLYNEQFF.

The chain employs TRBV4-2 and TRBJ2-1; checking the TCRdb D call of TRBD2 is not possible without DNA. The CDR3 spans 17 residues. From germline, CDR1 is LGHNA and CDR2 YNFKEQ. The CDR3 is CASSPGPAGGPQNEQFF.

The chain recombines TRBV24-1 with TRBJ1-4; the TCRdb D gene call, TRBD1, has no DNA to confirm it. Germline CDR1 is KGHDR and CDR2 is SFDVKD. This CDR3 has 16 amino acids. This chain's CDR3 is CATSDPRTGSSEKLFF.

This chain joins TRBV12-3 or TRBV12-4 and TRBJ2-2; TCRdb proposes TRBD1, but this gene call is untestable without DNA. This CDR3 region has 13 residues. The CDR3 protein is CASTGWGVKELFF.

The chain joins TRBV4-2 to TRBJ1-3; the TCRdb call, TRBD1, lacks DNA for checking. Looked up from germline, CDR1 is LGHNA and CDR2 is YNFKEQ. The CDR3 totals 15 residues. The CDR3 loop reads CASSQEGDSGNTIYF.

The CDR3 sequence: CSAKRESYEQYF. V and J are TRBV20-1 and TRBJ2-7. The CDR3 length is 12 residues. Germline V gene lookup returns CDR1 DFQATT and CDR2 SNEGSKA (reference sequence).

CDR3 residues: CASTSTGIGTEAFF. The chain is built from TRBV2 and TRBJ1-1; TCRdb's assignment of TRBD1 cannot be checked, as there is no DNA. This CDR3 has 14 amino acids. The germline V gene has CDR1 SNHLY and CDR2 FYNNEI.

The chain recombines TRBV7-2 with TRBJ2-2; no DNA is available, so the TRBD2 call from TCRdb remains unchecked. The CDR3 sequence is 16 residues long. CDR1 and CDR2 (germline): SGHTA, FQGNSA. CDR3 sequence reads: CASSLVGGRRTGELFF. Full variable domain (outside the CDR3, taken from reference TRBV7-2 and TRBJ2-2): GAGVSQSPSNKVTEKGKDVELRCDPISGHTALYWYRQSLGQGLEFLIYFQGNSAPDKSGLPSDRFSAERTGGSVSTLTIQRTQQEDSAVYLCASSLVGGRRTGELFFGEGSRLTVL.

The J gene is TRBJ2-6, the V gene TRBV27; the D call from TCRdb, TRBD1, cannot be confirmed without DNA. Germline lookup yields CDR1 MNHEY and CDR2 SMNVEV (reference sequence). The CDR3 contains 18 residues. The CDR3 loop is CASSSRTAILSGANVLTF.

The chain links TRBV4-3 to TRBJ1-2; the D gene TCRdb calls, TRBD1, cannot be checked with no DNA. The germline V gene has CDR1 LGHNA and CDR2 YSLEER. The CDR3 extends over 14 amino acids. The CDR3: CASRPGTGVDGYTF.

The chain couples TRBV27 to TRBJ2-1; TCRdb picks TRBD1, but there is no DNA to check that call. The CDR3 is made up of 15 amino acids. Germline V CDR1 and CDR2: MNHEY, SMNVEV (reference sequence). The CDR3: CASSLPGRGYNEQFF.

This rearrangement joins TRBV12-3 or TRBV12-4 to TRBJ1-1. The CDR3 totals 14 residues. The CDR3 sequence: CASSFGRGNTEAFF.

This chain links TRBV18 with TRBJ2-1; no DNA is available, so the TRBD2 call from TCRdb remains unchecked. CDR3 length: 16 residues. CDR1 and CDR2 (germline): KGHSH, LQKENI. This chain's CDR3 is CASSPPVGRADNEQFF. Variable domain in full (rest from reference TRBV18 and TRBJ2-1): NAGVMQNPRHLVRRRGQEARLRCSPMKGHSHVYWYRQLPEEGLKFMVYLQKENIIDESGMPKERFSAEFPKEGPSILRIQQVVRGDSAAYFCASSPPVGRADNEQFFGPGTRLTVL.

J is TRBJ2-1 and V is TRBV20-1; TCRdb's D call, TRBD2, is unchecked because there is no DNA. Germline V lookup: CDR1 DFQATT, CDR2 SNEGSKA (reference sequence). The CDR3 length is 16 residues. Here the CDR3 reads CSAPYGAGGVWDEQFF.

The chain's CDR3 is CSATARDITDTQYF. The rearrangement joins TRBV20-1 to TRBJ2-3; the TCRdb call, TRBD1, lacks DNA for checking. Germline V CDR1 and CDR2: DFQATT, SNEGSKA (reference sequence). The CDR3 has 14 residues.

The rearrangement uses TRBV20-1 and TRBJ1-2. From germline, CDR1 is DFQATT and CDR2 SNEGSKA (reference sequence). The CDR3 has 15 amino acids. Here the CDR3 reads CSARDSGHPNYGYTF.

The CDR3: CASISGGVQETQYF. V gene TRBV12-3 or TRBV12-4 combines with J gene TRBJ2-5; TCRdb names TRBD1, which stays unverified in the absence of DNA. CDR3 size: 14 residues.

This sequence joins TRBV5-6 and TRBJ1-1. This CDR3 region has 12 residues. The germline V gene has CDR1 SGHDT and CDR2 YYEEEE. The CDR3 here is CASTVLPEEAFF. Full variable domain (rest looked up from reference TRBV5-6 and TRBJ1-1): DAGVTQSPTHLIKTRGQQVTLRCSPKSGHDTVSWYQQALGQGPQFIFQYYEEEERQRGNFPDRFSGHQFPNYSSELNVNALLLGDSALYLCASTVLPEEAFFGQGTRLTVV.